The 16 T cell receptor beta chains reported below all come from one sample, sequenced in a study of blood T cell repertoires in COVID-19. Sequencing was performed with immunoSEQ multiplex PCR; in TCRdb, only in-frame clones are kept and a portion is missing. The table shows more than 450,000 clones, with about 90% occurring only once. Sequencing was done on a sample of PBMCs or T cells enriched from blood (not recorded which). These TCRs come from a young woman who had recovered from COVID-19.

The chain recombines TRBV7-8 with TRBJ2-1, with 10 bases lining up with TRBD2. V dropped 1 base and J dropped 7; count of bases not matched to a gene: 4. This CDR3 is built from 15 residues. Per germline, CDR1 SGHVS and CDR2 FQNEAQ. The CDR3 sequence: CASSLVAGGLNEQFF. As DNA, the CDR3 is TGTGCCAGCAGCTTAGTAGCGGGGGGCTTGAATGAGCAGTTCTTC.

The chain has TRBV7-2 and TRBJ2-7, with D tentatively TRBD2 (6 bases). The CDR3 has 15 amino acids. Germline values: CDR1 SGHTA, CDR2 FQGNSA. V was cut by 6 bases and J by 2 bases, with 17 bases left in between. The CDR3 here is CASSTAEGRAYEQYF. CDR3 coding DNA: TGTGCCAGCAGTACCGCGGAGGGACGTGCCTACGAGCAGTACTTC. Looking up the rest from reference TRBV7-2 and TRBJ2-7 gives the full variable domain: GAGVSQSPSNKVTEKGKDVELRCDPISGHTALYWYRQSLGQGLEFLIYFQGNSAPDKSGLPSDRFSAERTGGSVSTLTIQRTQQEDSAVYLCASSTAEGRAYEQYFGPGTRLTVT.

The rearrangement joins TRBV29-1 to TRBJ1-1; TRBD1 aligns across 10 bases. Losses at the gene ends were 5 bases for V and 4 bases for J; bases not matched to a gene: 13. The CDR3 runs 16 residues. Germline CDR1 and CDR2: SQVTM and ANQGSEA. CDR3 sequence (DNA): TGCAGCGTTCCCATACCGGGACAGGGGTCGGGCACTGAAGCTTTCTTT. Residues: CSVPIPGQGSGTEAFF.

V and J are TRBV25-1 and TRBJ2-7; 8 bases are a match to TRBD2. CDR3 length: 16 amino acids. Per germline, CDR1 MGHDK and CDR2 SYGVNS. J gave up 1 base and V 3 bases, and 8 bases lay outside the gene matches. The CDR3 region has the DNA TGTGCCAGCAGTGAGGGAGTAGCGGGATTATCCTACGAGCAGTACTTC. Protein product: CASSEGVAGLSYEQYF.

V and J are TRBV12-5 and TRBJ1-4; TRBD1 matches 9 bases. This CDR3 is 23 amino acids long. In germline, CDR1 is LGHNT, CDR2 FRNRAP. The V and J ends lost 2 bases and 5 bases, in that order; junction bases with no gene match: 27. CDR3: CASGLWVRDRVPFPPYSNEKLFF. The CDR3 region has the DNA TGTGCTAGTGGTTTGTGGGTCCGGGACAGGGTCCCGTTTCCCCCGTATTCGAATGAAAAACTGTTTTTT.

The J gene is TRBJ1-2, the V gene TRBV5-1; maybe TRBD1 (5 bases). The CDR3 extends over 14 amino acids. Germline CDR1 and CDR2: SGHRS and YFSETQ. Deletions cut 4 bases from V and 8 bases from J, with 18 bases between. The CDR3 coding sequence is TGCGCCAGCAGCCAATTTGGAGGGGCTGGGGGCTACACCTTC. Translation: CASSQFGGAGGYTF. The whole variable domain, remainder taken from reference TRBV5-1 and TRBJ1-2, is KAGVTQTPRYLIKTRGQQVTLSCSPISGHRSVSWYQQTPGQGLQFLFEYFSETQRNKGNFPGRFSGRQFSNSRSEMNVSTLELGDSALYLCASSQFGGAGGYTFGSGTRLTVV.

The chain joins TRBV7-9 to TRBJ1-2; D might be TRBD1 (5 bases). CDR3 length: 13 residues. The V and J ends lost 5 bases and 6 bases respectively, with 13 bases between them. From germline, CDR1 is SEHNR and CDR2 FQNEAQ (reference sequence). The CDR3 nucleotides read TGTGCCAGCAGCCTCCGGGGGGGAGATGGCTACACCTTC. This codes for CASSLRGGDGYTF.

The chain employs TRBV5-1 and TRBJ2-5; tentatively, D is TRBD2 (5 bases). This CDR3 comprises 13 residues. Deletions cut 7 bases from V and 5 bases from J, with 15 bases between. Germline CDR1 reads SGHRS; CDR2 reads YFSETQ. For the CDR3, the DNA is TGCGCCAGCTCCGCAATTTTAGCGGAGACCCAGTACTTC. It is translated as CASSAILAETQYF. Drawing the rest from reference TRBV5-1 and TRBJ2-5, the complete variable domain is KAGVTQTPRYLIKTRGQQVTLSCSPISGHRSVSWYQQTPGQGLQFLFEYFSETQRNKGNFPGRFSGRQFSNSRSEMNVSTLELGDSALYLCASSAILAETQYFGPGTRLLVL.

The chain uses TRBV30 and TRBJ1-1; D not certain. This CDR3 comprises 14 residues. Germline V gene sequence: CDR1 GTSNPN, CDR2 SVGIG (reference sequence). Between the trimmed V and J ends, which lost 6 bases and 0 bases, there was a span of 14 bases. The CDR3 region is CACSPGVMNTEAFF. The CDR3 region has the DNA TGTGCCTGCTCCCCCGGGGTCATGAACACTGAAGCTTTCTTT.

The V and J genes are TRBV6-5 and TRBJ2-7; 8 positions match TRBD2. Trimming took 6 bases from V and 7 from J; bases not matched to a gene: 11. This CDR3 has 14 residues. Germline CDR1 MNHEY, CDR2 SVGAGI. CDR3 DNA sequence: TGTGCCAGCAGGACCGGGGGGGATACTATTGAGCAGTACTTC. Translating gives CASRTGGDTIEQYF.

The chain employs TRBV5-1 and TRBJ1-2; 10 bases agree with TRBD1. From germline, CDR1 is SGHRS and CDR2 YFSETQ. This CDR3 has 15 amino acids. V lost 7 bases and J lost 5; bases outside the gene matches: 11. The CDR3 DNA sequence: TGCGCCAGCGCAAACGGGGGGACAGGGGATTATGGCTACACCTTC. Translation gives CASANGGTGDYGYTF.

Written as DNA, the CDR3 is TGTGCCAGCAGTTCAACAGGGGGCACGGGTCAGCCCCAGCATTTT. This codes for CASSSTGGTGQPQHF. The rearrangement joins TRBV6-6 to TRBJ1-5, with TRBD1 identical over 9 bases. The germline gives CDR1 MNHNY, CDR2 SVGAGI (reference sequence). With 4 bases clipped from V and 6 bases from J, the junction kept 7 bases outside the gene matches. The CDR3 is made up of 15 amino acids.

The chain is built from TRBV4-1 and TRBJ2-3; TRBD2 agrees at 10 bases. There are 16 residues in the CDR3. With V trimmed by 4 bases and J by 10 bases, 14 bases remained unmatched. Per germline, CDR1 MGHRA and CDR2 YSYEKL. As DNA, the CDR3 is TGCGCCAGCAGCCTACAGCGGGGGGGCTCAGGGGTCTCGCAGTATTTT. It codes for CASSLQRGGSGVSQYF.

This chain joins TRBV28 and TRBJ1-6; the match to TRBD1 covers 9 bases. Germline trimming cut 6 bases from V and 4 bases from J; bases unmatched to any gene: 7. This CDR3 contains 16 residues. Germline V gives CDR1 MDHEN, CDR2 SYDVKM. Here the CDR3 reads CASSSPTGGYNSPLHF. The DNA of the CDR3 is TGTGCCAGCAGCTCCCCGACAGGGGGGTATAATTCACCCCTCCACTTT. The full variable domain, completed using reference TRBV28 and TRBJ1-6, is DVKVTQSSRYLVKRTGEKVFLECVQDMDHENMFWYRQDPGLGLRLIYFSYDVKMKEKGDIPEGYSVSREKKERFSLILESASTNQTSMYLCASSSPTGGYNSPLHFGNGTRLTVT.

In DNA form, the CDR3 reads TGTGCCAGCAGTATTGGAGTTCAAAGTGATGAGCAGTTCTTC. As protein: CASSIGVQSDEQFF. This chain uses TRBV11-2 with TRBJ2-1; D gene unclear. Trimming stripped 6 bases from V and 8 bases from J, with 17 bases between. CDR1 is SGHAT and CDR2 is FQNNGV in the germline V gene. This CDR3 is built from 14 residues.

To note about this clone: One end of the junction is discordant with germline, which a read error may explain. V gene TRBV7-7 combines with J gene TRBJ1-1; D is possibly TRBD1 (5 bases). This CDR3 comprises 16 residues. CDR1 and CDR2 (germline): SSHAT, FNYEAQ (reference sequence). CDR3 sequence: CASSLRDSRGDTEAFF. The CDR3 bases are TGTGCTAGCAGCTTGCGGGACTCCCGGGGGGACACTGAAGCTTTCTTT.